Below are 11 T cell receptor beta chains sequenced from a single sample in a study of cytomegalovirus exposure and HLA in healthy donors. Primers included in the PCR were 60 Vbeta and 13 Jbeta primers. The table came from immunoSEQ multiplex PCR; TCRdb's copy has only in-frame clones and leaves some out. This table has fewer than 250,000 clones, 70% to 75% appearing once. Material for sequencing was PBMCs. All receptors derive from a man under 40 in good health and CMV-seropositive.

V gene TRBV2 combines with J gene TRBJ2-7; 9 nucleotides line up with TRBD1. The CDR3 contains 15 residues. With 7 bases clipped from V and 1 base from J, the junction kept 8 bases outside the gene matches. Germline loops: CDR1 SNHLY, CDR2 FYNNEI. DNA for the CDR3: TGTGCCAGCAATACAGGGGGCGGTGGGTCCTACGAGCAGTACTTC. Amino acids: CASNTGGGGSYEQYF.

V and J are TRBV9 and TRBJ1-2, with TRBD1 identical over 7 bases. The length of the CDR3 is 14 residues. Trimming cost V 3 bases and J 8 bases; bases outside gene matches: 10. Germline V gives CDR1 SGDLS, CDR2 YYNGEE. The CDR3 protein is CASSGMDRRRGYTF. In DNA form, the CDR3 reads TGTGCCAGCAGCGGAATGGACAGGAGAAGGGGCTACACCTTC.

The chain carries TRBV18 and TRBJ2-2; maybe TRBD1 (6 bases). Between the trimmed V and J ends, which lost 6 bases and 5 bases, there was a span of 19 bases. CDR3 size: 16 residues. Germline loops: CDR1 KGHSH, CDR2 LQKENI. CDR3 in amino acids: CASSPEQGISTGELFF. In DNA form, the CDR3 reads TGTGCCAGCTCCCCTGAACAGGGAATCAGTACCGGGGAGCTGTTTTTT.

CDR3 region: CASSREGTGTLGQYF. As DNA, the CDR3 is TGTGCCAGCAGTCGGGAGGGCACCGGTACTCTAGGGCAGTACTTC. The rearrangement links TRBV6-6 to TRBJ2-5, with 8 bases fitting TRBD2. The germline CDR1 and CDR2 sequences are MNHNY and SVGAGI (reference sequence). This CDR3 comprises 15 residues. After removal of 5 bases from V and 11 bases from J, the junction contained 16 bases not matched to a gene.

The CDR3 DNA follows: TGTGCCAGCAGCCAAGAGCCGCGTGGTGGGGCCAACGTCCTGACTTTC. It encodes CASSQEPRGGANVLTF. V and J are TRBV4-2 and TRBJ2-6; D not resolved. Trimming removed 0 bases at V and 3 bases at J, with 9 bases between. The CDR3 runs to 16 residues. CDR1 is LGHNA and CDR2 is YNFKEQ in the germline V gene.

The chain has TRBV4-1 and TRBJ2-7; possible D gene TRBD1, 6 bases. From germline, CDR1 is MGHRA and CDR2 YSYEKL. V lost 0 bases and J 5 bases, leaving 20 bases between the germline ends. The CDR3 runs to 17 residues. This chain's CDR3 is CASSQDKETGQGHEQYF. CDR3 nucleotides: TGCGCCAGCAGCCAAGATAAAGAGACAGGACAAGGCCACGAGCAGTACTTC.

This clone occurred a few times. The V gene is TRBV10-3, the J gene TRBJ2-3; 7 bases align to TRBD1. The CDR3 totals 16 residues. CDR1 is ENHRY, CDR2 SYGVKD, per germline. V lost 3 bases and J lost 1; bases outside the gene matches: 7. The CDR3 DNA reads TGTGCCATCAGTGAAAGAGGACAGGTGGGCACAGATACGCAGTATTTT. The encoded protein is CAISERGQVGTDTQYF.

The chain carries TRBV18 and TRBJ2-5, with D possibly being TRBD2 (6 bases). Germline-derived CDR1 and CDR2 are KGHSH and LQKENI. Trimming stripped 3 bases from V and 5 bases from J, with 19 bases between. The CDR3 consists of 16 residues. CDR3 region: CASSPFPASAAETQYF. As DNA, the CDR3 is TGTGCCAGCTCACCGTTTCCAGCTAGCGCGGCGGAGACCCAGTACTTC.

CDR3 DNA sequence: TGTGCCACCAATGAGATTACAGATACGCAGTATTTT. This sequence encodes CATNEITDTQYF. The V call is TRBV7-9, the J call TRBJ2-3; no definite D call. Germline CDR1 and CDR2: SEHNR and FQNEAQ (reference sequence). This CDR3 has 12 amino acids. V lost 10 bases, J lost 3 bases, and 11 bases lay in between.

The chain uses TRBV5-5 and TRBJ1-1, with 8 bases that match TRBD1. V trimming: 0 bases; J trimming: 1 base; junction bases outside the gene matches: 2. Germline CDR1 and CDR2: SGHKS and YYEKEE (reference sequence). The CDR3 totals 15 residues. CDR3 protein: CASSLGQGKNTEAFF. CDR3 bases: TGTGCCAGCAGCTTGGGACAGGGGAAGAACACTGAAGCTTTCTTT.

The chain couples TRBV25-1 to TRBJ2-3; D ambiguous. Between the trimmed V and J ends, which lost 3 bases and 8 bases, there was a span of 12 bases. The CDR3 has 13 residues. CDR1 and CDR2 (germline): MGHDK, SYGVNS. The CDR3 nucleotides are TGTGCCAGCAGTGATATTCGGTCGGGTACGCAGTATTTT. The encoded protein is CASSDIRSGTQYF.